Listed here are 17 T cell receptor beta chains from one sample, sequenced in a study of OX40 agonist ivuxolimab in advanced cancers. The library was generated by the immunoSEQ multiplex PCR assay. In TCRdb, the immuneACCESS table is reduced to in-frame sequences with V and J assigned. These tables do not hold every clone; where another copy was compared, an unresolved V gene accounts for under half, and the others remain unexplained. This sample is represented by roughly 100,000 clones; approximately 90% of them were singletons. Together, the top ten hold around 1.6% of the sample. The sample in question was CD4+ or CD8+ T cells sorted from blood, obtained in a trial of the OX40 agonist ivuxolimab. The receptors shown here come from an adult with an advanced solid tumor such as melanoma, head and neck, liver or kidney cancer.

The rearrangement links TRBV19 to TRBJ1-1, with 7 bases that match TRBD1. J gave up 5 bases and V 5 bases, and 8 bases lay outside the gene matches. This CDR3 spans 14 amino acids. The germline V gene has CDR1 LNHDA and CDR2 SQIVND (reference sequence). CDR3 nucleotides: TGTGCCAGTAGTTCCGAGAGGGGGCAGACTGAAGCTTTCTTT. It is translated as CASSSERGQTEAFF.

V is TRBV12-5 and J is TRBJ2-7; D is perhaps TRBD1 (6 bases). This CDR3 comprises 14 residues. V lost 0 bases and J lost 1, with 7 bases in between. From germline, CDR1 is LGHNT and CDR2 FRNRAP. The CDR3 protein is CASGLVQGSYEQYF. The CDR3 DNA follows: TGTGCTAGTGGTTTGGTACAGGGTTCCTACGAGCAGTACTTC.

The V call is TRBV11-3, the J call TRBJ2-2, with 7 positions matching TRBD2. The CDR3 is made up of 13 amino acids. With 5 bases clipped from V and 7 bases from J, the junction kept 4 bases outside the gene matches. Germline V gene lookup returns CDR1 SGHNT and CDR2 YENEEA. CDR3 sequence (DNA): TGTGCCAGCAGCGTGGGAGGGCTCGGGGAGCTGTTTTTT. This codes for CASSVGGLGELFF.

The V and J genes are TRBV5-1 and TRBJ1-4; no clear D gene. The V gene's germline CDR1 is SGHRS and CDR2 YFSETQ. V lost 3 bases to trimming and J lost 5 bases, with 17 bases between them. This CDR3 is 16 amino acids long. The chain's CDR3 is CASSSRGRSLNEKLFF. CDR3 bases: TGCGCCAGCAGCTCTCGTGGACGGTCGCTGAATGAAAAACTGTTTTTT.

The chain combines TRBV2 with TRBJ2-7, with unresolved D. The V gene lost 8 bases and the J gene lost 4 bases, with 18 bases spanning the gap. The CDR3 is made up of 14 amino acids. Germline lookup yields CDR1 SNHLY and CDR2 FYNNEI. The CDR3 sequence is CASGDPFDIYEQYF. The CDR3 bases are TGTGCCAGCGGAGACCCCTTCGACATTTACGAGCAGTACTTC. Together with reference TRBV2 and TRBJ2-7, the CDR3 gives the full variable domain: EPEVTQTPSHQVTQMGQEVILRCVPISNHLYFYWYRQILGQKVEFLVSFYNNEISEKSEIFDDQFSVERPDGSNFTLKIRSTKLEDSAMYFCASGDPFDIYEQYFGPGTRLTVT.

This clone came up a few times. This chain joins TRBV2 and TRBJ1-5; D is undetermined. Trimming shortened V by 2 bases and J by 7 bases, and 12 bases separated the two germline ends. The CDR3 has 14 residues. Germline CDR1 SNHLY, CDR2 FYNNEI. In DNA, the CDR3 is TGTGCCAGCAGTGAAACGACATTAGACCAGCCCCAGCATTTT. It encodes CASSETTLDQPQHF.

This sequence joins TRBV7-6 and TRBJ1-6; D possibly corresponds to TRBD1 (5 bases). The CDR3 has 17 amino acids. CDR1 is SGHVS and CDR2 is FNYEAQ in the germline V gene. Trimming removed 2 bases at V and 10 bases at J, with 21 bases between. The DNA for the CDR3 is TGTGCCAGCAGCTTAATCGCAGGGACCCCTGGCGGGTCACCCCTCCACTTT. This codes for CASSLIAGTPGGSPLHF.

The chain employs TRBV19 and TRBJ1-2, with D hard to call. V was shortened by 7 bases and J by 7 bases, with 13 bases between the two germline ends. This CDR3 comprises 12 residues. Germline loops: CDR1 LNHDA, CDR2 SQIVND (reference sequence). The CDR3 bases are TGTGCCAGTACCCCCGGGGTAGGTGGCTACACCTTC. Amino acid sequence: CASTPGVGGYTF.

The chain is built from TRBV10-1 and TRBJ1-2, with D maybe TRBD1 (6 bases). Germline assignment: CDR1 WNHNN and CDR2 SYGVQD (reference sequence). The CDR3 runs to 14 residues. Trimming took 6 bases from V and 6 from J, leaving 17 bases between them. CDR3 nucleotides: TGCGCCAGCAGCCCCGCCGGGACACCGAATGGCTACACCTTC. Residues: CASSPAGTPNGYTF.

This clone was seen a few times. The chain recombines TRBV2 with TRBJ1-2, with TRBD1 matching over 7 bases. The CDR3 covers 13 residues. Germline CDR1 and CDR2: SNHLY and FYNNEI. The trim removed 7 bases at V and 2 bases at J, leaving 4 bases unmatched. CDR3 amino acids: CASTKDRNYGYTF. The CDR3 bases are TGTGCCAGCACCAAGGACAGGAACTATGGCTACACCTTC.

This clone is a singleton in its sample. The V call is TRBV7-2, the J call TRBJ2-7; 10 positions match TRBD2. This CDR3 region has 16 residues. V lost 6 bases to trimming and J lost 0 bases; unmatched junction nucleotides: 8. Germline lookup yields CDR1 SGHTA and CDR2 FQGNSA. The CDR3 spells CASRLAGPASSYEQYF. The CDR3 coding sequence is TGTGCCAGCAGACTAGCGGGGCCCGCTAGCTCCTACGAGCAGTACTTC.

V usage is TRBV10-1 and J usage is TRBJ2-7, with 9 bases fitting TRBD1. This CDR3 has 13 amino acids. Germline CDR1 is WNHNN and CDR2 is SYGVQD (reference sequence). V lost 6 bases and J lost 7; bases outside the gene matches: 7. The CDR3 loop reads CASSRDRAGEQYF. In nucleotides, the CDR3 is TGCGCCAGCAGCCGGGACAGGGCCGGGGAGCAGTACTTC.

V usage is TRBV28 and J usage is TRBJ1-1, with unresolved D. CDR3 size: 14 residues. The ends were cut back, 2 bases at V and 4 bases at J, with 11 bases in the middle. Germline V gives CDR1 MDHEN, CDR2 SYDVKM. Here the CDR3 DNA reads TGTGCCAGCAGTTTAGGGATGCGCTCCACTGAAGCTTTCTTT. Translating gives CASSLGMRSTEAFF. The full variable domain, with the rest looked up from reference TRBV28 and TRBJ1-1, is DVKVTQSSRYLVKRTGEKVFLECVQDMDHENMFWYRQDPGLGLRLIYFSYDVKMKEKGDIPEGYSVSREKKERFSLILESASTNQTSMYLCASSLGMRSTEAFFGQGTRLTVV.

This clone occurred a few times. This rearrangement joins TRBV30 to TRBJ2-7, with 9 bases that match TRBD1. Germline V CDR1 and CDR2: GTSNPN, SVGIG (reference sequence). The V gene end was trimmed by 4 bases and the J gene end by 3 bases; junction bases not matched to a gene: 4. CDR3 length: 13 residues. CDR3 amino acids: CAWKQGAGYEQYF. The DNA of the CDR3 is TGTGCCTGGAAACAGGGGGCCGGCTACGAGCAGTACTTC.

This chain joins TRBV4-1 and TRBJ2-3, with D possibly being TRBD2 (6 bases). Germline lookup yields CDR1 MGHRA and CDR2 YSYEKL. There are 17 residues in the CDR3. V was cut by 1 base and J by 1 base, with 15 bases left in between. The CDR3 region is CASSQALTGDGTDTQYF. The CDR3 nucleotides read TGCGCCAGCAGCCAAGCGTTAACGGGGGACGGCACAGATACGCAGTATTTT.

The rearrangement joins TRBV6-1 to TRBJ2-1; the D is unclear. Looked up from germline, CDR1 is MNHNS and CDR2 is SASEGT. The CDR3 is 14 amino acids. The ends were cut back, 8 bases at V and 1 base at J, with 12 bases in the middle. CDR3 amino acids: CASGVWASYNEQFF. CDR3 sequence (DNA): TGTGCCAGCGGGGTATGGGCGTCCTACAATGAGCAGTTCTTC.

V usage is TRBV18 and J usage is TRBJ2-5, with TRBD2 matching 8 bases. The germline gives CDR1 KGHSH, CDR2 LQKENI. J gave up 1 base and V 2 bases, and 0 bases lay outside the gene matches. The CDR3 totals 14 residues. CDR3 in amino acids: CASSPGLAQETQYF. The CDR3 nucleotides read TGTGCCAGCTCACCAGGACTAGCCCAAGAGACCCAGTACTTC.